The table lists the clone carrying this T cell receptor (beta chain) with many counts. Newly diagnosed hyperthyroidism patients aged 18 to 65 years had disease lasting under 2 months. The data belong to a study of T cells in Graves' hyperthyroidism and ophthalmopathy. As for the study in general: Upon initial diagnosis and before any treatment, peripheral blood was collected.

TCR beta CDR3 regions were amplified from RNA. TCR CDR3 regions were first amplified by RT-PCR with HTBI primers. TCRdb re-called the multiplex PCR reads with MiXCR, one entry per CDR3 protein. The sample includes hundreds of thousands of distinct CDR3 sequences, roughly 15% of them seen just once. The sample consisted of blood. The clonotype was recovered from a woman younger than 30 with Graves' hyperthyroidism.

CDR3 in DNA: TGTGCCTGGAGTGAGGGAAAGGGATACACCATATATTTT. Translation: CAWSEGKGYTIYF. The chain is built from TRBV30 and TRBJ1-3; D unclear. The V and J ends lost 1 base and 8 bases respectively, with 12 bases between them. The CDR3 has 13 residues. Germline-derived CDR1 and CDR2 are GTSNPN and SVGIG (reference sequence).